The clone carrying this TCR beta chain was picked up many times. The antigen remains unidentified. Unsorted libraries were derived from 2 million PBMCs stored at -80 C. The entry originates in a study of neurological immune-mediated disorders. General study points: Repertoires from 18 of 34 multiple sclerosis patients grouped phylogenetically into a related-CDR3 cluster, suggesting a possible signature.

Germline V gene sequence: CDR1 SQVTM, CDR2 ANQGSEA. Trimming left V 4 bases short and J 1 base short, with 7 bases between. This CDR3 spans 12 amino acids. The cDNA came from 5'RACE with 10-nucleotide random UMIs. One entry per CDR3 protein, called by TCRdb with MiXCR from the 5' RACE reads. The sample carries roughly 62,000 distinct CDR3 sequences, 4% to 6% recorded once. This TCR came from a woman in her forties or fifties with multiple sclerosis. This rearrangement joins TRBV29-1 to TRBJ2-5; weak D call: TRBD2 (6 bases). The sequenced material came from PBMCs. This CDR3 reads CSVAGGQETQYF. The CDR3 coding sequence is TGCAGCGTTGCCGGGGGCCAAGAGACCCAGTACTTC.